This T cell receptor (beta chain) was observed in a study of T cells in Graves' hyperthyroidism and ophthalmopathy. Amplification of TCR beta CDR3 regions was performed using RNA transcripts as template. Initially, a first-round RT-PCR of the TCR CDR3 employed the HTBI primer set. From the multiplex PCR reads, TCRdb called clonotypes with MiXCR, one entry per CDR3 protein. Of around 690,000 distinct CDR3 sequences listed, around 20% are singletons. Germline CDR1 reads SEHNR; CDR2 reads FQNEAQ (reference sequence). The V gene lost 5 bases and the J gene lost 4 bases, with 18 bases spanning the gap. CDR3 size: 15 residues.

The TCR originated in a man aged 25 to 45 with Graves' ophthalmopathy. J is TRBJ2-7 and V is TRBV7-9; D could derive from TRBD1 or TRBD2 (8 bases each). Sequencing was done on a sample of blood. CDR3 residues: CASSPGGDRSYEQYF. The DNA for the CDR3 is TGTGCCAGCAGCCCGGGGGGGGACAGGAGTTACGAGCAGTACTTC.